This TCR beta chain was retrieved from a study of cytomegalovirus exposure and HLA in healthy donors. Study-wide points: The authors later found TCR association rates varying by HLA locus, with DRB1 most and HLA-C fewest. Reports showed the classifier diagnosing cytomegalovirus status with high specificity and sensitivity.

Amplification used 60 Vbeta primers and 13 Jbeta primers. Repertoires were generated with immunoSEQ multiplex PCR, while TCRdb's copy carries only in-frame clones and drops some. The profile covers around 170,000 clones, with approximately 80% appearing a single time and roughly 6.4% taken by the ten largest. The junction had 10 bases not matched to a gene; V was cut back by 2 bases and J by 0 bases. The CDR3 extends over 18 amino acids. Germline V gene data show CDR1 as SGDLS and CDR2 as YYNGEE. With respect to this clone: No antigen is known for it.

Donors in the study were healthy people who gave bone marrow. V and J are TRBV9 and TRBJ2-3; 9 bases agree with TRBD2. The clonotype was recovered from a woman aged 40 to 55 in good health and CMV-seropositive. The sample consisted of PBMCs. DNA of the CDR3: TGTGCCAGCAGCGTCCAGGGGGGGCGGGGGGGTAGCACAGATACGCAGTATTTT. It translates to CASSVQGGRGGSTDTQYF.